A selection of T cell receptor beta chains follows, all from one sample in a study of T cell changes during pregnancy in multiple sclerosis. Sequencing used immunoSEQ multiplex PCR; TCRdb keeps in-frame clones, though not all of them. The repertoire holds about 36,000 clones, with about 88% as singletons. Sequenced here: CD4+ T cells from peripheral blood mononuclear cells, sampled in the first trimester of pregnancy. The origin of the receptors is a female donor with multiple sclerosis, enrolled in a pregnancy study. Each CDR3 is given with its conserved first and last residue. The D gene is left open where the match is weak. Not all rows give a size; the values are once, few, many and, for expanded clones, a class.

TRBJ2-2 - TRBV28 TRBD2 TGTGCCAGCAACCAACTAGCGGGGAACACCGGGGAGCTGTTTTTT CASNQLAGNTGELFF
TRBJ1-2 once TRBV10-3 - TGTGCCACCCTACAGAGCAACGGTGGCTACACCTTC CATLQSNGGYTF
TRBJ1-1 once TRBV7-8 TRBD1 TGTGCCAGCGGCAGGGGGTGGGGAATGAACACTGAAGCTTTCTTT CASGRGWGMNTEAFF
TRBJ1-5 - TRBV5-1 - TGCGCCAGCAGCTTGGACGGAGGGTCGAACAATCAGCCCCAGCATTTT CASSLDGGSNNQPQHF
TRBJ1-3 - TRBV6-1 - TGTGCCAGCAGTGGGGCGATCCGATCCGGAAACACCATATATTTT CASSGAIRSGNTIYF
TRBJ2-6 - TRBV30 - TGTGCCTGGAGTGGGCTAGACAGCCTCTTGAGCTCTGGGGCCAACGTCCTGACTTTC CAWSGLDSLLSSGANVLTF
TRBJ1-5 - TRBV19 TRBD1 TGTGCCAGTAGTATAGATAGGCAGGGGGCAGGTCAGCCCCAGCATTTT CASSIDRQGAGQPQHF
TRBJ2-7 once TRBV18 TRBD1 TGTGCCAGCTCACCCGGACAGGCGTCCTTCGAGCAGTACTTC CASSPGQASFEQYF
TRBJ2-7 few TRBV30 TRBD1 TGTGCTGCCGGGACAGGGGCCTACGAGCAGTACTTC CAAGTGAYEQYF
TRBJ2-4 - TRBV19 TRBD1 TGTGCCAGTAGTACGCCTCCGGGACAGGGCTCCAAAAACATTCAGTACTTC CASSTPPGQGSKNIQYF
TRBJ2-1 - TRBV9 - TGTGCCAGCAGCGTAGAGGGGGGAGGGTACAATGAGCAGTTCTTC CASSVEGGGYNEQFF
TRBJ2-2 - TRBV15 TRBD1 TGTGCCACCAGCAGAGATGGACAGGCTGCCGGGGAGCTGTTTTTT CATSRDGQAAGELFF
TRBJ2-2 - TRBV25-1 TRBD1 TGTGCCAGCAGTGAAGGAGGACAGGGGGCCGCCGGGGAGCTGTTTTTT CASSEGGQGAAGELFF
TRBJ2-7 - TRBV19 TRBD2 TGTGCCAGTAGGACTAGCGGTACCTACGAGCAGTACTTC CASRTSGTYEQYF
TRBJ1-1 few TRBV25-1 - TGTGCCAGCAGTGAAAGGCGGGGGCGGGACACTGAAGCTTTCTTT CASSERRGRDTEAFF
TRBJ2-7 - TRBV6-5 TRBD1 TGTGCCAGCAGTTACGGGACAGGGAACTACGAGCAGTACTTC CASSYGTGNYEQYF
TRBJ2-3 - TRBV10-3 TRBD2 TGTGCCATCAGTCCCACTAGCGGGAGCACAGATACGCAGTATTTT CAISPTSGSTDTQYF